The clone carrying this T cell receptor (beta chain) was counted between two and nine times. The data derive from a study of T cell changes during pregnancy in multiple sclerosis. V trimming: 5 bases; J trimming: 10 bases; junction bases outside the gene matches: 7. Germline values: CDR1 SEHNR, CDR2 FQNEAQ (reference sequence). The CDR3 spans 14 residues. The repertoire was sequenced with immunoSEQ multiplex PCR; TCRdb's copy has only in-frame clones and lacks some. The table shows 57,000 or so clones, with about 90% occurring only once. J is TRBJ2-1 and V is TRBV7-9; 11 bases map to TRBD2. The sample was peripheral blood, taken in the third trimester of pregnancy. The sequence was collected from a female donor in good health, enrolled as a control in a pregnancy study. This chain's CDR3 is CASSPLAGAGEQFF. The DNA for the CDR3 is TGTGCCAGCAGCCCACTAGCGGGAGCGGGGGAGCAGTTCTTC.